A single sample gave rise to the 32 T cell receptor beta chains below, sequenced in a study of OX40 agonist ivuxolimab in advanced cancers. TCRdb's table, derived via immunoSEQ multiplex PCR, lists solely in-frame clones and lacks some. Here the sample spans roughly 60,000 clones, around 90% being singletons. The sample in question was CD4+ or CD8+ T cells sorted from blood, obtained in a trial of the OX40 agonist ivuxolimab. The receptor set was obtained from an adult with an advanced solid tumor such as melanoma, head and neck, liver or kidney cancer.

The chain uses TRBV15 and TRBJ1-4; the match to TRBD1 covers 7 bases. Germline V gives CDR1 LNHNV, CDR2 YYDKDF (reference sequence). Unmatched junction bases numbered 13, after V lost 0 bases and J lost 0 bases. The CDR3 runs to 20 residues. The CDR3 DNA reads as TGTGCCACCAGCAGAGATCGAGGCAGGGGGGACCCTGCAACTAATGAAAAACTGTTTTTT. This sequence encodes CATSRDRGRGDPATNEKLFF.

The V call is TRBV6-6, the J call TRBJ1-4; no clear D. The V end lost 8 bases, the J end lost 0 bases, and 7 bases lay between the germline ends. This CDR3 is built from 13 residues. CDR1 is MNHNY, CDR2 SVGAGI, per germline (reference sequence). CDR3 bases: TGTGCCAGCGTCAGGACAACTAATGAAAAACTGTTTTTT. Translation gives CASVRTTNEKLFF.

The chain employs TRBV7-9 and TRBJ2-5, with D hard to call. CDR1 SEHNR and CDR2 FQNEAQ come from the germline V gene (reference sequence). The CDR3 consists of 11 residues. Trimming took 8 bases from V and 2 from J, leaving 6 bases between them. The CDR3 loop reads CASGQQETQYF. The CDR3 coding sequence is TGTGCCAGCGGGCAGCAAGAGACCCAGTACTTC.

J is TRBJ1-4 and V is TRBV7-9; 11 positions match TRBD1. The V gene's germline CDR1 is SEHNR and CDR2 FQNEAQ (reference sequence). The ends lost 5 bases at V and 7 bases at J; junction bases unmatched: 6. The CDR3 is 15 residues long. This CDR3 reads CASSPGQGVSEKLFF. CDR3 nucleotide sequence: TGTGCCAGCAGCCCGGGACAGGGGGTGAGTGAAAAACTGTTTTTT. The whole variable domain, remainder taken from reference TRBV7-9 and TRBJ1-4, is DTGVSQNPRHKITKRGQNVTFRCDPISEHNRLYWYRQTLGQGPEFLTYFQNEAQLEKSRLLSDRFSAERPKGSFSTLEIQRTEQGDSAMYLCASSPGQGVSEKLFFGSGTQLSVL.

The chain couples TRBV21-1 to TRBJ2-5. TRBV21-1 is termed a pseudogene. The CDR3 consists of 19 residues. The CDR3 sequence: CASRFRDQTPFTGEETQYF. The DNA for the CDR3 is TGTGCCAGCAGGTTCCGGGACCAAACTCCCTTTACCGGAGAAGAGACCCAGTACTTC.

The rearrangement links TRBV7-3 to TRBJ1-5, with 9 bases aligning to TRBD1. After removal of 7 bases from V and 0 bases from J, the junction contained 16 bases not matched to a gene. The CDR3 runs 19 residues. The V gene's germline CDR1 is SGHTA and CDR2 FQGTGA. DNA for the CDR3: TGTGCCAGCACCCCCCCTGAGACAGGGGGAAAGTATAGCAATCAGCCCCAGCATTTT. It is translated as CASTPPETGGKYSNQPQHF. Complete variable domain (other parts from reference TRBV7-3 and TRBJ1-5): GAGVSQTPSNKVTEKGKYVELRCDPISGHTALYWYRQSLGQGPEFLIYFQGTGAADDSGLPNDRFFAVRPEGSVSTLKIQRTERGDSAVYLCASTPPETGGKYSNQPQHFGDGTRLSIL.

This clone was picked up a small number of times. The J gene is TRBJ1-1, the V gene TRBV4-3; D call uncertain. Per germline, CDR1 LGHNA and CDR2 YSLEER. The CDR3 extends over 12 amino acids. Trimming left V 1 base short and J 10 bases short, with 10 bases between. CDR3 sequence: CASSQVNGRAFF. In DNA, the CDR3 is TGCGCCAGCAGCCAAGTTAATGGAAGAGCTTTCTTT.

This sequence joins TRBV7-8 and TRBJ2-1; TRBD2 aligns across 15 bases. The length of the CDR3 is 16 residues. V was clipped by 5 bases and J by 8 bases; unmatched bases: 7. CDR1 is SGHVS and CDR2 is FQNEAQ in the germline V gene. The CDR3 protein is CASSLGLAGGQYEQFF. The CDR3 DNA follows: TGTGCCAGCAGCCTCGGACTAGCGGGGGGGCAATATGAGCAGTTCTTC. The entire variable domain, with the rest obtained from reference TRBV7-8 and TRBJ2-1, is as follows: GAGVSQSPRYKVAKRGQDVALRCDPISGHVSLFWYQQALGQGPEFLTYFQNEAQLDKSGLPSDRFFAERPEGSVSTLKIQRTQQEDSAVYLCASSLGLAGGQYEQFFGPGTRLTVL.

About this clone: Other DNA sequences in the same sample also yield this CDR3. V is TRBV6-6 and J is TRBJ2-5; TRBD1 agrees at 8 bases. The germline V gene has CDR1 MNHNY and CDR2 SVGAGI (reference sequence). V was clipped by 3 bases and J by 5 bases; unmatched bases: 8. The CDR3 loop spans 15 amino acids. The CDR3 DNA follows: TGTGCCAGCAGTTATGGGACAGGTCACGTGGAGACCCAGTACTTC. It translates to CASSYGTGHVETQYF.

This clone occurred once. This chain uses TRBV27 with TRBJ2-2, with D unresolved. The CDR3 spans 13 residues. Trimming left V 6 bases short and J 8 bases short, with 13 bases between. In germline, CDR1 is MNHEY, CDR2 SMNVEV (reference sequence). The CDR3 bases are TGTGCCAGCAGCCCGAACCTCGGGGGGGAGCTGTTTTTT. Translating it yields CASSPNLGGELFF.

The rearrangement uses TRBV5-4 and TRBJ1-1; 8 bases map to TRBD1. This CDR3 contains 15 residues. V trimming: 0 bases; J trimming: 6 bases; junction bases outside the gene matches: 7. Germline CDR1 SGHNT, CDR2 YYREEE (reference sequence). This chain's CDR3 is CASSLAGGWNSEAFF. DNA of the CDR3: TGTGCCAGCAGCTTGGCAGGGGGCTGGAATTCTGAAGCTTTCTTT.

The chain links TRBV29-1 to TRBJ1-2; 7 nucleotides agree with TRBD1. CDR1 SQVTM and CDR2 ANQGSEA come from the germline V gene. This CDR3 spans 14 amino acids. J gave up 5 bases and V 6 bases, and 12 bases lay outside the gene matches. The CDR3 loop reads CSVHGPGQQYGYTF. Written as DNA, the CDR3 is TGCAGCGTGCATGGGCCGGGACAGCAATATGGCTACACCTTC.

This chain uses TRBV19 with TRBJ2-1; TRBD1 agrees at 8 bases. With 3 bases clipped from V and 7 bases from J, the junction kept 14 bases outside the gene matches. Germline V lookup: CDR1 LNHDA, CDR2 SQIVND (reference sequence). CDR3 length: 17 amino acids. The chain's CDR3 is CASSIYAGQGELNEQFF. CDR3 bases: TGTGCCAGTAGTATTTATGCAGGACAGGGTGAGTTGAATGAGCAGTTCTTC.

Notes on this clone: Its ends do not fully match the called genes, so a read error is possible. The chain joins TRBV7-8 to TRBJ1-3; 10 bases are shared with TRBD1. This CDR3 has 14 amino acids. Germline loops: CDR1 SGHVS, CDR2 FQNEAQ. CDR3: CASSFSGTGATMHF. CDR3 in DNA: TGTGCCAGCAGCTTCTCCGGGACAGGGGCTACCATGCATTTT.

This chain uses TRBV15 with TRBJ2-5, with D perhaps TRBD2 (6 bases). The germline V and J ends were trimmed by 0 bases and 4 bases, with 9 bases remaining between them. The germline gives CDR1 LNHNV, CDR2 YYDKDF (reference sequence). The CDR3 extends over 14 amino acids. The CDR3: CATSRDPGGETQYF. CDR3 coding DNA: TGTGCCACCAGCAGAGATCCCGGGGGAGAGACCCAGTACTTC.

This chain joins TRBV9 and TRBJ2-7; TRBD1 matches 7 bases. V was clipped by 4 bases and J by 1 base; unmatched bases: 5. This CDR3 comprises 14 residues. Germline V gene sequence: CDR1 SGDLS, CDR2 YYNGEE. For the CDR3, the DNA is TGTGCCAGCAGCCTCGAGACAGGGTCCTACGAGCAGTACTTC. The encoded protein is CASSLETGSYEQYF. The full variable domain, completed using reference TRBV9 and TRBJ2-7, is DSGVTQTPKHLITATGQRVTLRCSPRSGDLSVYWYQQSLDQGLQFLIQYYNGEERAKGNILERFSAQQFPDLHSELNLSSLELGDSALYFCASSLETGSYEQYFGPGTRLTVT.

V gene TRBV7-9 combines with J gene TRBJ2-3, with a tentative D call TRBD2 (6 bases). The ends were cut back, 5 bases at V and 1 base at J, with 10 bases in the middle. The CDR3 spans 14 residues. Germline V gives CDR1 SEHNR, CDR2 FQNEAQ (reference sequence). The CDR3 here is CASSKGLGTDTQYF. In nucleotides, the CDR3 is TGTGCCAGCAGCAAGGGACTCGGCACAGATACGCAGTATTTT.

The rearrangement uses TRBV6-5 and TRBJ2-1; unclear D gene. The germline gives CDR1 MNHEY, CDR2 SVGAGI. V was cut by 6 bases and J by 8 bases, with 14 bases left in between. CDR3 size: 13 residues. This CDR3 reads CASRAINSHEQFF. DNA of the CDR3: TGTGCCAGCAGAGCTATTAACTCCCATGAGCAGTTCTTC.

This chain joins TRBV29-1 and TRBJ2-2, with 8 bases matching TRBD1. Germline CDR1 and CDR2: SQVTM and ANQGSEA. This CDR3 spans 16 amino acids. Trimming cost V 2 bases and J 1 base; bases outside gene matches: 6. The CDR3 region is CSVETGQGRNTGELFF. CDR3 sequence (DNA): TGCAGCGTTGAAACCGGACAGGGCCGGAACACCGGGGAGCTGTTTTTT.

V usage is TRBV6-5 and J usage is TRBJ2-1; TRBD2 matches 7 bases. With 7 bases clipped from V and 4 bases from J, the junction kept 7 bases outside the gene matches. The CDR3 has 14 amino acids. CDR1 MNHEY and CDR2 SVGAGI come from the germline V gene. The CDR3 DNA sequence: TGTGCCAGCACCCAGAGCGGGGAATACAATGAGCAGTTCTTC. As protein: CASTQSGEYNEQFF.

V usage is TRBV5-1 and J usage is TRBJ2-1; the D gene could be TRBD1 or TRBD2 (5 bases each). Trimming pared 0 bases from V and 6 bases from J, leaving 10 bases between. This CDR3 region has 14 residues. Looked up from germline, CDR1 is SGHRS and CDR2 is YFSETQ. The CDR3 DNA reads TGCGCCAGCAGCTTGGTAGTTGGGGGCAATGAGCAGTTCTTC. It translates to CASSLVVGGNEQFF.

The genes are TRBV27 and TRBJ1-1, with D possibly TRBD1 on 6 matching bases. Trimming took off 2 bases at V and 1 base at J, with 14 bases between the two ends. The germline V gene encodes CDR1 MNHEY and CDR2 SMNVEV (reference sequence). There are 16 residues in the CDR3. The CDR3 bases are TGTGCCAGCAGTTTAAGTCGGGGGCTTGGGAACACTGAAGCTTTCTTT. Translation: CASSLSRGLGNTEAFF.

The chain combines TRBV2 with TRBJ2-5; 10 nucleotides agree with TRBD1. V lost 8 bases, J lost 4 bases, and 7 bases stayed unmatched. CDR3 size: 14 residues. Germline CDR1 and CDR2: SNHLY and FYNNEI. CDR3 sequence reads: CASVMRTGGETQYF. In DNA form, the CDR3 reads TGTGCCAGCGTAATGAGGACAGGGGGAGAGACCCAGTACTTC.

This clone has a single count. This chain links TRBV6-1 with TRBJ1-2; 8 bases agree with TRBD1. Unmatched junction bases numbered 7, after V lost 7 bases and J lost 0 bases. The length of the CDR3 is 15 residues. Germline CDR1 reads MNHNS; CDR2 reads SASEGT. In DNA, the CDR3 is TGTGCCAGCAATAGGGACAGGCCAACTAACTATGGCTACACCTTC. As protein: CASNRDRPTNYGYTF.

CDR3: CASSESLGFNEKLFF. Written as DNA, the CDR3 is TGTGCCAGCAGTGAAAGCCTAGGGTTTAATGAAAAACTGTTTTTT. This chain uses TRBV6-1 with TRBJ1-4; no clear D gene. Trimming took 2 bases from V and 4 from J, leaving 11 bases between them. This CDR3 is 15 amino acids long. Germline assignment: CDR1 MNHNS and CDR2 SASEGT.

The CDR3 reads CASSQATGPSGNTIYF. The CDR3 coding sequence is TGTGCCAGCAGCCAGGCGACAGGACCCTCTGGAAACACCATATATTTT. The V gene is TRBV4-2, the J gene TRBJ1-3; TRBD1 is a possible D gene (6 bases). Trimming shortened V by 3 bases and J by 0 bases, and 12 bases separated the two germline ends. This CDR3 is 16 amino acids long. Germline lookup yields CDR1 LGHNA and CDR2 YNFKEQ.

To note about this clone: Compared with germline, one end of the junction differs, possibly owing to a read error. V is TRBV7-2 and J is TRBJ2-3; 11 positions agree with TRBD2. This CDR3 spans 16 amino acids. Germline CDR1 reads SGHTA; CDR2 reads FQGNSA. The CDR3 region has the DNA TGTGCCAGCAGCTTACGGATAGCGGGGGGGCCAGACACGCAGTATTTT. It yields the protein CASSLRIAGGPDTQYF.

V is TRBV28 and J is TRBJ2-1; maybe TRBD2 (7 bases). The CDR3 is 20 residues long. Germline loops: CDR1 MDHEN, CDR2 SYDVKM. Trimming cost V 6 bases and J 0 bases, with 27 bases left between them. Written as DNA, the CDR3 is TGTGCCAGCAGCCAAATCCCTGGGGGCGGGAGCCTTTTCTCCTACAATGAGCAGTTCTTC. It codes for CASSQIPGGGSLFSYNEQFF. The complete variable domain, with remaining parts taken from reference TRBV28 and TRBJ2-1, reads DVKVTQSSRYLVKRTGEKVFLECVQDMDHENMFWYRQDPGLGLRLIYFSYDVKMKEKGDIPEGYSVSREKKERFSLILESASTNQTSMYLCASSQIPGGGSLFSYNEQFFGPGTRLTVL.

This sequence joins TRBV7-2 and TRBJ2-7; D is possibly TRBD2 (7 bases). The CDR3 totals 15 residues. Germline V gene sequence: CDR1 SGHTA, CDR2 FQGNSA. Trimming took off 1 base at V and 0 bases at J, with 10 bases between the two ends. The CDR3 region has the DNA TGTGCCAGCAGCTTAGGGCGGGGGCCCTCCTACGAGCAGTACTTC. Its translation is CASSLGRGPSYEQYF.

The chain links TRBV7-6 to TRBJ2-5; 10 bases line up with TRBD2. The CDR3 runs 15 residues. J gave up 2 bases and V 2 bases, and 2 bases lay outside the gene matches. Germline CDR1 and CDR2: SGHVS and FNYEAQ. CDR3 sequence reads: CASSLLAGEQETQYF. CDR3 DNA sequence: TGTGCCAGCAGCTTACTAGCGGGGGAGCAAGAGACCCAGTACTTC.

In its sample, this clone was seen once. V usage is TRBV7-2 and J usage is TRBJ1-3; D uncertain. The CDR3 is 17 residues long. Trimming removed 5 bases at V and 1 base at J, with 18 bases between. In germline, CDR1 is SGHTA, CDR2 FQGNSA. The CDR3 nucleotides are TGTGCCAGCAGCCTAACGCGTGGTCCGGTGTCTGGAAACACCATATATTTT. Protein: CASSLTRGPVSGNTIYF.

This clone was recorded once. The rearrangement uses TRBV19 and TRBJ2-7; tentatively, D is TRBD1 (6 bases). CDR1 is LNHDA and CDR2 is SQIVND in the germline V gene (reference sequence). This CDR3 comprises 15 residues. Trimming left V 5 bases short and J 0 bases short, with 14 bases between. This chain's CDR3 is CASSEQTDSSYEQYF. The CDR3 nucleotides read TGTGCCAGTAGTGAGCAAACGGACAGCTCCTACGAGCAGTACTTC.